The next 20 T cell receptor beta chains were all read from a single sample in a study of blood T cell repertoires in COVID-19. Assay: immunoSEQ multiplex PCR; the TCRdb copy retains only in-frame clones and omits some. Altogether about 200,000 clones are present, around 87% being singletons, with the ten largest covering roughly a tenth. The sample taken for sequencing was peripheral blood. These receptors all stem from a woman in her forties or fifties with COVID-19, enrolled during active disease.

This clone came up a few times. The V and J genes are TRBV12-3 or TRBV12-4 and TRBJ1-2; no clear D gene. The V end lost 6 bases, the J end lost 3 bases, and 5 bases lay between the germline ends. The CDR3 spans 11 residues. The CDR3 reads CASSNDYGYTF. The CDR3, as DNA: TGTGCCAGCAGCAATGACTATGGCTACACCTTC.

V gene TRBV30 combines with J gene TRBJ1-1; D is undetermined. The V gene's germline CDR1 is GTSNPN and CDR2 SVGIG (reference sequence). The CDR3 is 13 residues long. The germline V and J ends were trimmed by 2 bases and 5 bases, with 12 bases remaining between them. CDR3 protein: CAWSLSPGTEAFF. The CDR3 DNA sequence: TGTGCCTGGAGTCTGAGCCCCGGGACTGAAGCTTTCTTT.

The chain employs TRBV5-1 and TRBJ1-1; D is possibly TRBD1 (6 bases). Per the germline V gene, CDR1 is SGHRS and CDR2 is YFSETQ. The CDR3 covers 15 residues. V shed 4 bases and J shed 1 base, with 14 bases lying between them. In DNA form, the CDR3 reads TGCGCCAGCAGCCCTCGACAGGCGCCGAACACTGAAGCTTTCTTT. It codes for CASSPRQAPNTEAFF.

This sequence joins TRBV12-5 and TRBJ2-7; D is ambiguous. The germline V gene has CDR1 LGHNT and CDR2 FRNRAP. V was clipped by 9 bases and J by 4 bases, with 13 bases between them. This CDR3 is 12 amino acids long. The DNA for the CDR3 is TGTGCTAGCGCAGGTAATATTTACGAGCAGTACTTC. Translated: CASAGNIYEQYF.

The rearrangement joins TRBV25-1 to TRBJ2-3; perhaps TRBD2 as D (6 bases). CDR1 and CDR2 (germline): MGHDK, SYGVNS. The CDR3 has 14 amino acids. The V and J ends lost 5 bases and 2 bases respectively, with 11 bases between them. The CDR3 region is CASSRGGITDTQYF. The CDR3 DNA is TGTGCCAGCAGTCGAGGCGGGATCACAGATACGCAGTATTTT.

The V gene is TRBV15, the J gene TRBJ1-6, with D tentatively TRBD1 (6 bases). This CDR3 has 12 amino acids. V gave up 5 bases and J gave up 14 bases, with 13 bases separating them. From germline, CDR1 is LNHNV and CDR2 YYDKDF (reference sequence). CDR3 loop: CATSSDSGALHF. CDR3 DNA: TGTGCCACCAGCTCGGACAGTGGGGCCCTCCACTTT.

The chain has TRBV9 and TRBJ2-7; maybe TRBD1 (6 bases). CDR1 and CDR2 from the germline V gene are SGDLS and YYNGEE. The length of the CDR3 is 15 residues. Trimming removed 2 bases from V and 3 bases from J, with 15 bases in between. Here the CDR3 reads CASSVDPGHSYEQYF. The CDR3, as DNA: TGTGCCAGCAGCGTGGACCCGGGACACAGCTACGAGCAGTACTTC.

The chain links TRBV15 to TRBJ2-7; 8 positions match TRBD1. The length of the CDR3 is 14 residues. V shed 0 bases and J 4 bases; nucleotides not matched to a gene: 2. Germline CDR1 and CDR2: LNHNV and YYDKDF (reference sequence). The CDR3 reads CATSRDRGQYEQYF. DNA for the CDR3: TGTGCCACCAGCAGAGACAGGGGGCAATACGAGCAGTACTTC.

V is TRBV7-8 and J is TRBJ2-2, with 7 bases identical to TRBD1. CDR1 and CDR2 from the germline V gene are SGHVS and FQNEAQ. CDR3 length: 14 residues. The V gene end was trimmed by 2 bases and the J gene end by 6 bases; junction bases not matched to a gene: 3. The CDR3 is CASSLSTGAGELFF. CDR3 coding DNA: TGTGCCAGCAGCTTATCAACAGGGGCCGGGGAGCTGTTTTTT.

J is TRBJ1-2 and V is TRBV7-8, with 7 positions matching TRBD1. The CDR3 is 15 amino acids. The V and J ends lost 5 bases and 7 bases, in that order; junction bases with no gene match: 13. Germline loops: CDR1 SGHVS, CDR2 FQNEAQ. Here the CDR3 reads CASSARDRALGGYTF. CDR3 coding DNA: TGTGCCAGCAGCGCCCGGGACAGAGCTTTAGGTGGCTACACCTTC. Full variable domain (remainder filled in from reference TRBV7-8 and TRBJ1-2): GAGVSQSPRYKVAKRGQDVALRCDPISGHVSLFWYQQALGQGPEFLTYFQNEAQLDKSGLPSDRFFAERPEGSVSTLKIQRTQQEDSAVYLCASSARDRALGGYTFGSGTRLTVV.

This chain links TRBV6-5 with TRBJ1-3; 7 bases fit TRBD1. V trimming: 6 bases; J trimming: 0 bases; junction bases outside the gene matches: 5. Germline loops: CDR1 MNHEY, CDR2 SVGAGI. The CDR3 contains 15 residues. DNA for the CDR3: TGTGCCAGCAGGGACAGGCCTATCTCTGGAAACACCATATATTTT. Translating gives CASRDRPISGNTIYF.

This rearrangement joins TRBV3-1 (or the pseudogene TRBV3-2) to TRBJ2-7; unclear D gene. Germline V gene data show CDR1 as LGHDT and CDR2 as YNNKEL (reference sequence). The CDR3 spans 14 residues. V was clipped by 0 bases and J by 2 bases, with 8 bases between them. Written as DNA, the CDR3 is TGTGCCAGCAGCCAAGATATTCGGGCCTACGAGCAGTACTTC. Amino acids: CASSQDIRAYEQYF.

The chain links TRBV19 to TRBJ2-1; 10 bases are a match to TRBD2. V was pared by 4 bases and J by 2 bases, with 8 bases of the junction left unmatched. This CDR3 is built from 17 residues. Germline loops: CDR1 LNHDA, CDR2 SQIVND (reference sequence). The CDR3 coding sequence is TGTGCCAGTAGTACCCTACCTAGCGGGGGAGCCTACAATGAGCAGTTCTTC. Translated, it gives CASSTLPSGGAYNEQFF.

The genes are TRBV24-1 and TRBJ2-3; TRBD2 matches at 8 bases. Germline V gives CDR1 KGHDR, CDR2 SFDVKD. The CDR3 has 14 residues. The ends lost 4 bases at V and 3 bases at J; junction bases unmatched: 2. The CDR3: CATSEERGTDTQYF. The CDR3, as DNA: TGTGCCACCAGTGAAGAGCGGGGGACAGATACGCAGTATTTT.

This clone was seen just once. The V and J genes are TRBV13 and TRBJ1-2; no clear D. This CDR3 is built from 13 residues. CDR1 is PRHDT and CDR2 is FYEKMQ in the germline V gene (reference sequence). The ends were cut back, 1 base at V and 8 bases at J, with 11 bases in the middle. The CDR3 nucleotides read TGTGCCAGCAGCTTAGACCGGGATCGGGGCTACACCTTC. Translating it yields CASSLDRDRGYTF.

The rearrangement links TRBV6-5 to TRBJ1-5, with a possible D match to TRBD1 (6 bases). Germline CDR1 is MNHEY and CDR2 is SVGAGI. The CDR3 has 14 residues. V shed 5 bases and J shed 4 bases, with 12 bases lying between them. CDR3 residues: CASSPRQDNQPQHF. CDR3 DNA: TGTGCCAGCAGTCCCCGACAGGATAATCAGCCCCAGCATTTT.

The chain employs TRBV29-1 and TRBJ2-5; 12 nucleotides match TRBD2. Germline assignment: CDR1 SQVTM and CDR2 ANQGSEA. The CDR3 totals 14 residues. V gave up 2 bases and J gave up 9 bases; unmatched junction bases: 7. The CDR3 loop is CSVEPASGGASQYF. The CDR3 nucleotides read TGCAGCGTTGAACCAGCTAGCGGGGGGGCCTCCCAGTACTTC.

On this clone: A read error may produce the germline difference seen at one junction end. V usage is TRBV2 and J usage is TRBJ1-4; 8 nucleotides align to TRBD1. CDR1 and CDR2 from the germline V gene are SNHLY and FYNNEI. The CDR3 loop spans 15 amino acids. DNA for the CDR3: TGTGCCAGCAGCCCGGACAGGGTTTCTAATCAAAAACTGTTTTTT. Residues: CASSPDRVSNQKLFF.

This CDR3 reads CASTGTSGGAGPGELFF. The CDR3 coding sequence is TGTGCCAGCACCGGGACTAGCGGGGGGGCGGGACCCGGGGAGCTGTTTTTT. The chain is built from TRBV11-2 and TRBJ2-2; 16 nucleotides align to TRBD2. V lost 7 bases to trimming and J lost 6 bases; unmatched junction nucleotides: 8. CDR1 and CDR2 from the germline V gene are SGHAT and FQNNGV. This CDR3 comprises 17 residues.

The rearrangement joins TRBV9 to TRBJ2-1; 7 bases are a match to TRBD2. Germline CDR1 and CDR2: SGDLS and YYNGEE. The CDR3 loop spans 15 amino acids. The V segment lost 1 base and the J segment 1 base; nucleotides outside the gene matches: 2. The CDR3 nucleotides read TGTGCCAGCAGCGTACGGGGGGTTTCCTACAATGAGCAGTTCTTC. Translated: CASSVRGVSYNEQFF.